One and the same sample provided the 14 T cell receptor beta chains below, sequenced in a study of cytomegalovirus exposure and HLA in healthy donors. Sequenced by immunoSEQ multiplex PCR; TCRdb stores in-frame clones only, minus some. The data hold 59,000 or so clones, with roughly 89% observed a single time. The specimen was PBMCs. All receptors derive from a woman younger than 30 in good health and CMV-seronegative.

In DNA, the CDR3 is TGTGCCAGCTCACTCCTCCGGGACATCAATCAGCCCCAGCATTTT. It specifies CASSLLRDINQPQHF. The chain employs TRBV18 and TRBJ1-5; a possible D gene is TRBD1 (6 bases). The germline V gene has CDR1 KGHSH and CDR2 LQKENI. V lost 4 bases and J 3 bases, leaving 13 bases between the germline ends. The CDR3 loop spans 15 amino acids.

The chain has TRBV27 and TRBJ1-2; the D is unclear. From germline, CDR1 is MNHEY and CDR2 SMNVEV (reference sequence). The CDR3 contains 15 residues. Trimming cost V 5 bases and J 4 bases, with 17 bases left between them. CDR3: CASSPGTAGFYGYTF. CDR3 coding DNA: TGTGCCAGCAGTCCGGGAACTGCAGGCTTCTATGGCTACACCTTC.

This clone was seen a few times. V and J are TRBV30 and TRBJ2-1; a possible D gene is TRBD1 (5 bases). The length of the CDR3 is 11 residues. Germline V gene lookup returns CDR1 GTSNPN and CDR2 SVGIG (reference sequence). Trimming took off 3 bases at V and 15 bases at J, with 15 bases between the two ends. The CDR3 is CAWSKKGFAFF. The CDR3 coding sequence is TGTGCCTGGAGCAAAAAGGGGTTCGCGTTCTTC. The variable domain in full, with the rest retrieved from reference TRBV30 and TRBJ2-1, is SQTIHQWPATLVQPVGSPLSLECTVEGTSNPNLYWYRQAAGRGLQLLFYSVGIGQISSEVPQNLSASRPQDRQFILSSKKLLLSDSGFYLCAWSKKGFAFFGPGTRLTVL.

This clone showed up just once. V and J are TRBV5-5 and TRBJ1-5; D unresolved. There are 14 residues in the CDR3. CDR1 is SGHKS, CDR2 YYEKEE, per germline (reference sequence). The V end was cut by 4 bases, the J end by 4 bases, with 12 bases between. CDR3 sequence: CASSEGASNQPQHF. CDR3 coding DNA: TGTGCCAGCAGCGAGGGCGCCAGTAATCAGCCCCAGCATTTT.

The chain links TRBV25-1 to TRBJ2-1; TRBD2 aligns across 13 bases. The CDR3 has 15 residues. The germline CDR1 and CDR2 sequences are MGHDK and SYGVNS. V trimming: 2 bases; J trimming: 8 bases; junction bases outside the gene matches: 3. This chain's CDR3 is CASSETSGGVDEQFF. CDR3 nucleotide sequence: TGTGCCAGCAGTGAAACTAGCGGGGGGGTGGATGAGCAGTTCTTC.

The chain combines TRBV28 with TRBJ1-5; D gene unclear. CDR1 is MDHEN and CDR2 is SYDVKM in the germline V gene. V was clipped by 4 bases and J by 5 bases, with 9 bases between them. The CDR3 extends over 13 amino acids. The CDR3 here is CASSSRRDQPQHF. The CDR3 coding sequence is TGTGCCAGCAGTTCCAGGAGGGATCAGCCCCAGCATTTT.

The J gene is TRBJ1-1, the V gene TRBV5-1, with D uncertain. The germline V gene has CDR1 SGHRS and CDR2 YFSETQ. This CDR3 has 16 amino acids. With 0 bases removed from V and 0 bases from J, the gap between germline ends came to 12 bases. The CDR3 bases are TGCGCCAGCAGCTTGGGGGCCTCGAGACTGAACACTGAAGCTTTCTTT. Translating it yields CASSLGASRLNTEAFF.

The chain joins TRBV29-1 to TRBJ2-2, with 8 bases that match TRBD1. The V gene end was trimmed by 6 bases and the J gene end by 6 bases; junction bases not matched to a gene: 12. CDR3 length: 15 residues. CDR1 and CDR2 (germline): SQVTM, ANQGSEA. In DNA form, the CDR3 reads TGCAGCGTGGCGTGGCAGGGGGCGCGGGCCGGGGAGCTGTTTTTT. Protein product: CSVAWQGARAGELFF.

This clone appeared once. The chain is built from TRBV18 and TRBJ1-1; perhaps TRBD1 as D (5 bases). The germline CDR1 and CDR2 sequences are KGHSH and LQKENI. This CDR3 has 15 residues. Trimming shortened V by 0 bases and J by 1 base, and 9 bases separated the two germline ends. The CDR3 DNA reads TGTGCCAGCTCACCACCGACAGCCCCGAACACTGAAGCTTTCTTT. This translates into CASSPPTAPNTEAFF. Supplemented by reference TRBV18 and TRBJ1-1, the full variable domain reads NAGVMQNPRHLVRRRGQEARLRCSPMKGHSHVYWYRQLPEEGLKFMVYLQKENIIDESGMPKERFSAEFPKEGPSILRIQQVVRGDSAAYFCASSPPTAPNTEAFFGQGTRLTVV.

J is TRBJ1-4 and V is TRBV16; D uncertain. This CDR3 spans 15 amino acids. Per the germline V gene, CDR1 is KGHSY and CDR2 is FQNENV. V was clipped by 3 bases and J by 6 bases, with 14 bases between them. CDR3 sequence: CASSQVLGVDEKLFF. CDR3 coding DNA: TGTGCCAGCAGCCAGGTCCTCGGGGTTGATGAAAAACTGTTTTTT. The full variable domain, completed using reference TRBV16 and TRBJ1-4, is GEEVAQTPKHLVRGEGQKAKLYCAPIKGHSYVFWYQQVLKNEFKFLISFQNENVFDETGMPKERFSAKCLPNSPCSLEIQATKLEDSAVYFCASSQVLGVDEKLFFGSGTQLSVL.

The chain links TRBV5-1 to TRBJ2-2, with D maybe TRBD1 (6 bases). The CDR3 length is 14 residues. CDR1 is SGHRS and CDR2 is YFSETQ in the germline V gene. Trimming pared 1 base from V and 5 bases from J, leaving 9 bases between. CDR3 sequence (DNA): TGCGCCAGCAGCTTGCACAGGGAAACCGGGGAGCTGTTTTTT. Translated, it gives CASSLHRETGELFF. Full variable domain (outside the CDR3, taken from reference TRBV5-1 and TRBJ2-2): KAGVTQTPRYLIKTRGQQVTLSCSPISGHRSVSWYQQTPGQGLQFLFEYFSETQRNKGNFPGRFSGRQFSNSRSEMNVSTLELGDSALYLCASSLHRETGELFFGEGSRLTVL.

The chain combines TRBV6-1 with TRBJ1-3; no clear D. The CDR3 consists of 14 residues. The germline V and J ends were trimmed by 4 bases and 1 base, with 8 bases remaining between them. CDR1 and CDR2 (germline): MNHNS, SASEGT. In nucleotides, the CDR3 is TGTGCCAGCAGTGGAGGCTATTCTGGAAACACCATATATTTT. Protein product: CASSGGYSGNTIYF.

The CDR3 is CASSPRQGWAETQYF. CDR3 nucleotides: TGTGCCAGCAGTCCAAGGCAGGGTTGGGCGGAGACCCAGTACTTC. The chain is built from TRBV2 and TRBJ2-5; possible D gene TRBD1, 5 bases. This CDR3 comprises 15 residues. Germline CDR1 SNHLY, CDR2 FYNNEI. V was clipped by 5 bases and J by 5 bases, with 18 bases between them.

This sequence joins TRBV19 and TRBJ1-6; possibly TRBD1 for D (5 bases). Germline V gene data show CDR1 as LNHDA and CDR2 as SQIVND (reference sequence). This CDR3 has 15 residues. The V end lost 4 bases, the J end lost 0 bases, and 7 bases lay between the germline ends. In nucleotides, the CDR3 is TGTGCCAGTAGTACGCAGGGCTCCTATAATTCACCCCTCCACTTT. This translates into CASSTQGSYNSPLHF.